This section outlines one TCR beta chain sequence together with its context. Its specificity is not known. These data are taken from a study of T cell responses to AZD1222 COVID-19 vaccine. This CDR3 comprises 14 residues. CDR1 and CDR2 from the germline V gene are MNHEY and SVGAGI. V dropped 6 bases and J dropped 0 bases, with 12 bases sitting between them. Study-wide results and limits: Repertoire samples came only from after the peak T cell response. There were vaccine-associated CD4 TCRs across spike, dominant at 160-218 and 743-854. Clonal diversity was possibly underestimated, and the donors were mostly white British, with more females.

Assay used: immunoSEQ multiplex PCR; TCRdb lists only in-frame clones, some missing. The sample records 130,000 or so clones, approximately 88% being singletons. The receptor was isolated from an adult in good health. Sequenced material: peripheral blood, taken on day 0 of AZD1222 vaccination. This chain links TRBV6-5 with TRBJ2-7, with D perhaps TRBD1 or TRBD2 (5 bases each). CDR3 sequence reads: CASRSSGPSYEQYF. CDR3 DNA sequence: TGTGCCAGCAGATCGTCGGGGCCCTCCTACGAGCAGTACTTC.